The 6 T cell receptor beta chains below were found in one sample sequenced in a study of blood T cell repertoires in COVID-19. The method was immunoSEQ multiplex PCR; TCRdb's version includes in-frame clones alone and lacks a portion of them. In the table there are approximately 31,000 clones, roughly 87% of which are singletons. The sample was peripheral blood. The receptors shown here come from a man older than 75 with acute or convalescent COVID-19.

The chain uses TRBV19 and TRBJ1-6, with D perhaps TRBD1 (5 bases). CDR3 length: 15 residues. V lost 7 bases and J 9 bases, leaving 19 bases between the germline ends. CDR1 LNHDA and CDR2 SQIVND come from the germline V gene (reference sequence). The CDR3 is CASTPGGYGGSPLHF. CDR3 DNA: TGTGCCAGTACCCCTGGGGGATACGGGGGTTCACCCCTCCACTTT.

The CDR3, as DNA: TGTGCCAGCAGCCCCTGGGCCTATGCAAATGGAGGCTACACCTTC. Amino acid sequence: CASSPWAYANGGYTF. V is TRBV5-5 and J is TRBJ1-2; D gene ambiguous. The germline V gene has CDR1 SGHKS and CDR2 YYEKEE (reference sequence). The V end was cut by 4 bases, the J end by 8 bases, with 21 bases between. The CDR3 has 15 residues.

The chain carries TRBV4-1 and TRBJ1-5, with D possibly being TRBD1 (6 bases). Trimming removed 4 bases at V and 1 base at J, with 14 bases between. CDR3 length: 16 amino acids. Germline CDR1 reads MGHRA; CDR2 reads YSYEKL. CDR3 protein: CASSPGVKGSNQPQHF. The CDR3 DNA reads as TGCGCCAGCAGCCCAGGGGTTAAGGGGAGCAATCAGCCCCAGCATTTT.

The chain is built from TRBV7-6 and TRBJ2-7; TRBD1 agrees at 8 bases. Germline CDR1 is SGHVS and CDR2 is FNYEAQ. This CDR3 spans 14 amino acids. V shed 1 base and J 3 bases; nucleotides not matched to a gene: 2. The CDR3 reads CASSLGQGFYEQYF. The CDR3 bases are TGTGCCAGCAGCTTAGGACAGGGGTTCTACGAGCAGTACTTC.

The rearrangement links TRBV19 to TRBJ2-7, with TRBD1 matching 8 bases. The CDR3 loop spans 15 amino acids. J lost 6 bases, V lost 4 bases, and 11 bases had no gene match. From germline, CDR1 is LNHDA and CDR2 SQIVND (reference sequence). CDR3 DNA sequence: TGTGCCAGTAGTAGATTTGGACAGGGCCCACGCGAGCAGTACTTC. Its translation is CASSRFGQGPREQYF. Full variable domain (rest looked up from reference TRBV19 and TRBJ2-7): DGGITQSPKYLFRKEGQNVTLSCEQNLNHDAMYWYRQDPGQGLRLIYYSQIVNDFQKGDIAEGYSVSREKKESFPLTVTSAQKNPTAFYLCASSRFGQGPREQYFGPGTRLTVT.

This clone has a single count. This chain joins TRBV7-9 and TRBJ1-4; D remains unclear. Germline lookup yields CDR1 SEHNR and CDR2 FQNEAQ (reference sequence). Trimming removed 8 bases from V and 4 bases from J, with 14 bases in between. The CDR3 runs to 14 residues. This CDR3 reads CASSPTGVNEKLFF. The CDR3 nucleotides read TGTGCCAGCTCCCCGACTGGAGTTAATGAAAAACTGTTTTTT.